Sequencing of this T cell receptor beta chain was carried out in a study of tumor and adjacent non-tumor tissue in lung cancer. Across the study: Samples averaged roughly 4.3 million productive TCRbeta reads each. Notes on the study in general: Top 100 clones took a larger repertoire share in normal lung. Significantly higher TCR diversity was found in tumor than normal lung.

The length of the CDR3 is 13 residues. The V gene's germline CDR1 is SEHNR and CDR2 FQNEAQ (reference sequence). TCRbeta libraries were built with three rounds of nested PCR, modified from ARM-PCR. TCRdb independently ran MiXCR on the multiplex PCR reads; one entry per CDR3 protein. Among just over 200,000 distinct CDR3 sequences listed, over 55% were seen once. The template was RNA from unsorted bulk tissue. Donors were chemotherapy-naive, newly diagnosed lung cancer surgical patients in China, August–November 2014. On this clonotype: As yet, its antigen is unknown. The junction departs from germline at one end; a sequencing error may be responsible.

This receptor was identified in a man aged 55-75 years with non-small cell lung cancer. The rearrangement links TRBV7-9 to TRBJ2-7; D not certain. Input material: lung tumor tissue. CDR3 bases: TGCGCCAGCAGCTTTGGCGGCTTCTACGAGCAGTACTTC. Translating it yields CASSFGGFYEQYF.